A selection of T cell receptor beta chains follows, all from one sample in a study of shared clonotypes between healthy human individuals. The method was immunoSEQ multiplex PCR; TCRdb's version includes in-frame clones alone and lacks a portion of them. Here the sample spans around 700,000 clones, more than 70% being singletons. Sequenced material: memory CD4+ T cells sorted from blood. These receptors were collected from a woman younger than 45 in good health. Both conserved end residues are part of each CDR3. The D gene is left open where the match is weak. Rows may omit the clone size; those that give it use once, few, many or a size class.

>TRBJ1-2|TRBV28|14|-|TRBD1
TGTGCCAGCCGACCGACAGGGAGGGCGAGTGGCTACACCTTC
CASRPTGRASGYTF
>TRBJ2-7|TRBV6-6|15|-|TRBD2
TGTGCCAGCAGTTTTTTAGCGGGAGGGTCCTACGAGCAGTACTTC
CASSFLAGGSYEQYF
>TRBJ2-1|TRBV11-1|13|-|-
TGTGCCAGCAGCTTAGAGGACTACAATGAGCAGTTCTTC
CASSLEDYNEQFF
>TRBJ2-3|TRBV4-2|13|once|-
TGTGCCAGCAGCCAAGATCCCCGGGAAGCGCAGTATTTT
CASSQDPREAQYF
>TRBJ1-4|TRBV5-1|14|-|TRBD1
TGCGCCAGCAGCTTCGGACAGGGCCCAGAAAAACTGTTTTTT
CASSFGQGPEKLFF
>TRBJ2-7|TRBV5-5|13|-|TRBD2
TGTGCCAGCCAAGCAGGGACTAGGGTCGAGCAGTACTTC
CASQAGTRVEQYF
>TRBJ2-7|TRBV7-8|12|-|-
TGTGCCAGCAGCTTAGCAGGGCCCGAGCAGTACTTC
CASSLAGPEQYF
>TRBJ1-1|TRBV10-3|14|-|-
TGTGCCATCAGTGTTCAGGGCGGTGGTACTGAAGCTTTCTTT
CAISVQGGGTEAFF
>TRBJ2-1|TRBV6-1|13|-|TRBD1
TGTGCCAGCAGAGGGGACAGCTACAATGAGCAGTTCTTC
CASRGDSYNEQFF
>TRBJ2-7|TRBV5-4|13|-|TRBD1
TGTGCCTCTGGGACAGGGGGGATCTACGAGCAGTACTTC
CASGTGGIYEQYF
>TRBJ1-4|TRBV6-1|14|-|TRBD1
TGTGCCAGCAGTTCACAGGGGGCGCCAGGAAAACTGTTTTTT
CASSSQGAPGKLFF
>TRBJ1-2|TRBV2|13|-|-
TGTGCCAGCGGGAGGGCAGGGTACTATGGCTACACCTTC
CASGRAGYYGYTF
>TRBJ2-5|TRBV7-2|16|-|-
TGTGCCAGCAGCTTGTCACGGGTCCAAAGAAGTGAGACCCAGTACTTC
CASSLSRVQRSETQYF
>TRBJ2-1|TRBV5-1|16|-|-
TGCGCCAGCAGCTTGGGGTCCACGGACGGTTACAATGAGCAGTTCTTC
CASSLGSTDGYNEQFF
>TRBJ1-2|TRBV28|14|few|-
TGTGCCAGCAGTGGAGAGGATATCCCTCGTGGCTACACCTTC
CASSGEDIPRGYTF
>TRBJ2-3|TRBV5-1|16|-|-
TGCGCCAGCAGCTCCGGAATAGCGAAAGACACAGATACGCAGTATTTT
CASSSGIAKDTDTQYF
>TRBJ2-7|TRBV6-5|16|-|TRBD2
TGTGCCAGCAGTTACTCGACTAGCGGGGTCTCCTACGAGCAGTACTTC
CASSYSTSGVSYEQYF
>TRBJ2-5|TRBV5-1|15|-|TRBD1
TGCGCCAGCAGCCCCGGACAGGGGCCACAAGAGACCCAGTACTTC
CASSPGQGPQETQYF
>TRBJ2-1|TRBV10-2|11|-|-
TGCGCCAGCAGTGAGTTAGTAGAGCAGTTCTTC
CASSELVEQFF
>TRBJ1-2|TRBV7-9|14|-|TRBD1
TGTGCCAGCAGCGATCAGGACAGGCGCTATGGCTACACCTTC
CASSDQDRRYGYTF
>TRBJ2-2|TRBV2|14|-|TRBD2
TGTGCCAGCAAAGCGGGAGGTAACACCGGGGAGCTGTTTTTT
CASKAGGNTGELFF
>TRBJ2-3|TRBV4-1|15|many|TRBD1
TGCGCCAGCAGCCAAGTGGACAGGGACGAGGGTACGCAGTATTTT
CASSQVDRDEGTQYF
>TRBJ2-7|TRBV4-1|16|once|TRBD2
TGCGCCAGCAGCCCGCTAGGGACTAGCGGGAGATACGAGCAGTACTTC
CASSPLGTSGRYEQYF
>TRBJ2-5|TRBV7-2|16|once|TRBD1
TGTGCCAGCAGCTCTATCGGCCAGGGGGCAGGGGAGACCCAGTACTTC
CASSSIGQGAGETQYF
>TRBJ2-7|TRBV28|14|once|TRBD2
TGTGCCAGCACGCTTAGCGGGAGTTTCGTCGAGCAGTACTTC
CASTLSGSFVEQYF
>TRBJ1-4|TRBV6-4|16|few|-
TGTGCCAGCAGTGAGCCTTGTATCACTTTTAATGAAAAACTGTTTTTT
CASSEPCITFNEKLFF
>TRBJ2-2|TRBV5-1|18|-|-
TGCGCCAGCAGCCAAGACGGGTGGGCAGGGGTGAACACCGGGGAGCTGTTTTTT
CASSQDGWAGVNTGELFF
>TRBJ1-1|TRBV2|14|-|-
TGTGCCAGCAGTTTGCAGGTTGTATCGGGTGAAGCTTTCTTT
CASSLQVVSGEAFF
>TRBJ2-1|TRBV19|16|once|TRBD2
TGTGCCAGTAGATCCCCCGGGACTAGCGGAAACAATGAGCAGTTCTTC
CASRSPGTSGNNEQFF
>TRBJ2-1|TRBV11-2|19|-|TRBD2
TGTGCCAGCAGCTTAGATGTTTCTAGCGGGGTTAGCTCCTACAATGAGCAGTTCTTC
CASSLDVSSGVSSYNEQFF
>TRBJ2-7|TRBV11-2|15|few|-
TGTGCCAGCAGCTTAGCGGGGGGACAGACCTACGAGCAGTACTTC
CASSLAGGQTYEQYF
>TRBJ2-7|TRBV7-7|15|many|-
TGTGCCAGCAGCGCCGGGGGACTGGGCCTCGGCGAGCAGTACTTC
CASSAGGLGLGEQYF
>TRBJ2-1|TRBV5-6|14|-|-
TGTGCCAGCAGCTGGACCGGGACATACAATGAGCAGTTCTTC
CASSWTGTYNEQFF
>TRBJ2-7|TRBV27|15|-|TRBD1
TGTGCCAGCAGTTTATGGTCAGACAGGGGGCGGGAGCAGTACTTC
CASSLWSDRGREQYF
>TRBJ2-7|TRBV18|14|-|TRBD1
TGTGCCAGCTCAAGGGGGCAGGACTCCTACGAGCAGTACTTC
CASSRGQDSYEQYF
>TRBJ2-1|TRBV7-9|15|once|TRBD2
TGTGCCAGCAGCACCTCCGAGACTAGCGGGGGTGAGCAGTTCTTC
CASSTSETSGGEQFF
>TRBJ2-3|TRBV7-9|16|-|-
TGTGCCAGCAGCTTCTTGGACCTTGCCGCCGGAGGTACGCAGTATTTT
CASSFLDLAAGGTQYF